This TCR beta chain came from a study of cytomegalovirus exposure and HLA in healthy donors (dated by TCRdb to the late 2010s). A note on the overall study: In an earlier analysis of several hundred of the donors, 276 Gb of sequence data and approximately 100 million unique TCR beta sequences from about 179 million T cells were reported. The number of donors typed differed by locus, with 629-630 for A, B, C, DRB1 and DQB1, around 560 for DQA1, 600 to 610 for DPA1, and over 400 for DPB1. About five DR-DQ haplotypes were handled as single units for association and clustering because linkage in the cohort was strong. Among the roughly 380 genotyped donors, around 81% belonged to the genetic ancestry cluster associated with self-reported Caucasian donors. All discovery cohort repertoires had been generated on a single sequencing platform. On average, around 230,000 unique TCR beta nucleotide sequences were sequenced per donor among fewer than 500 genotyped donors of the cohort, with roughly 20% of those sequences being non-productive. Roughly 300 gigabases of sequencing data and tens of millions of unique TCR sequences were included in an early release covering roughly 600 HLA-typed donors. Using immunosequencing, the study profiled T cell repertoires from 550 to 750 subjects and related those repertoires to cytomegalovirus serostatus. In an earlier analysis of more than 550 of the donors, high-throughput TCR beta sequencing was used to judge whether each TCR beta V gene segment behaved as functional or pseudogenic. To predict cytomegalovirus infection status, the study combined high-throughput TCR immunosequencing, statistical association of individual TCRs with disease status, and machine learning. Donor age, sex, ethnicity and CMV serostatus were compiled alongside the repertoire data. The aim of the study was to test whether cataloging public T cell receptors could identify signatures of past pathogen exposure. In addition to the first cohort of 666 subjects, a separate validation cohort of under 150 different subjects was used. Both class I and class II loci were covered by HLA typing, at four-digit resolution. Genome-wide SNP genotypes for about 55% of the 666 donors were used in a later genetic analysis, which treated that subset as a discovery cohort. Rather than using new phenotypic data, the later analysis identified candidate immune exposures from TCR beta sequences and from how often those sequences occurred across donors. To study patterns of TCR occurrence, a later analysis re-analyzed previously published TCR beta repertoires from around 700 donors and added high-resolution HLA genotyping. Points the paper makes about the study in general: In vitro tests confirmed that a few of the cytomegalovirus-associated TCR beta chains recognize cytomegalovirus antigens. In an earlier analysis of roughly 500 of the donors, most TCR beta V segments appeared in productive rearrangements about 87% or about 30% of the time, broadly matching IMGT annotations. In the study, around 160 TCR beta chains were listed as associated with cytomegalovirus. A later analysis associated about 17,000 TCR beta sequences with specific HLA alleles at a false discovery rate of 0.05. An association between a missense DCLRE1C variant and V-gene and J-gene trimming of TCR beta chains was found in a later genetic analysis and replicated in an independent cohort. Linkage disequilibrium might explain the correlated functional status among segregating V segments, but an unknown experimental factor could not be ruled out. A later analysis found that TCR association rates varied across HLA loci, with DRB1 alleles showing the most associated TCRs and HLA-C alleles the fewest. A later analysis found that HLA-associated TCR beta chains were more clonally expanded and had lower generation probabilities than equally common non-associated chains. Most CMV-associated TCR beta chains appeared to be HLA-restricted in a later analysis, and the HLA associations seemed to be driven largely by CMV exposure. A further reported finding was that TCR beta sequences accurately predicted the HLA-A and HLA-B alleles for most subjects in the first cohort. Because counts were too low, roughly 16 rarely observed V segments, including chromosome 9 orphons, were left out of the earlier analysis of about 620 of the donors. In this cohort, only TCR beta chains were sequenced, and detectable features were limited by the absence of alpha or paired-chain data. A later genetic analysis reported fewer N-insertions in productive TCRs among donors in an Asian-associated ancestry cluster than the roughly 670-donor mean. Because some donors lacked HLA typing at each locus, the association tests relied only on the typed subset. For the cohort, immune exposure information was limited to CMV serostatus. In both the original and validation cohorts, the classifier was reported to diagnose cytomegalovirus status with high specificity and sensitivity. The authors suggested that the approach could potentially be generalized to other disease states and immunological phenotypes. According to a later analysis, parvovirus B19, influenza, CMV and Epstein-Barr virus appeared linked to several top co-occurrence clusters. Some IMGT-functional V segments, including TRBV6-2 and TRBV6-3, could not be distinguished by the 87-base-pair reads and were therefore excluded. Most TCR sequences were observed very rarely across donors, whereas some public TCRs were present in many individuals. Assigning TCR associations to individual alleles was difficult when HLA alleles, especially DR and DQ, strongly co-occurred. Sequencing depth was assumed to be roughly uniform across donors in the presence/absence analyses, though that assumption may not hold. A cluster of highly shared sequence variants was judged likely to represent a technical artifact of the sequencing pipeline.

There are 14 amino acids in the CDR3, from cysteine to phenylalanine inclusive. CDR3 DNA only is kept here, 42 bases in frame from base 1. The CDR1 and CDR2 encoded by the germline V gene are SGHDT and YYEEEE. The germline V and J ends show losses of 4 bases and 14 bases respectively, and no gene match explains 14 bases of the junction. Receptors were amplified or captured by the immunoSEQ multiplex PCR assay. For the multiplex PCR, a mixture combining 60 forward primers for TCR Vbeta segments and 13 reverse primers for TCR Jbeta segments was used. Amplification of the CDR3 region of rearranged TCR beta genes was performed with a multiplex PCR assay on genomic DNA. On the Illumina HiSeq System, the amplified TCR beta libraries were sequenced as 87-base-pair reads. Per the original workflow: A later analysis tallied tens of millions of unique TCR beta chains across the approximately 670 repertoires, and approximately 9.9 million of those chains were shared by two or more donors. Raw reads were error-corrected and collapsed into unique sequences with a nearest-neighbor algorithm that merged closely related sequences to remove PCR and sequencing errors. V, D and J gene segments were assigned by aligning CDR3 sequences to IMGT reference sequences. For a sequence to be retained, a match of at least six nucleotides was required to both a V gene segment and a J gene segment. A rearrangement was called productive if the CDR3 had no stop codons and remained in frame with V and J, and every other rearrangement was called non-productive. CDR3 was defined according to IMGT convention as the region running from the second conserved V-encoded cysteine to the conserved J-encoded phenylalanine. The earlier analysis of about 530 of the donors excluded any sequence lacking an unambiguous match to a single V gene segment. In an earlier analysis of 450 to 750 of the donors, a V segment was called functional when productive rearrangements were above 56.7%, and segregating when the standard deviation between donors exceeded 5%. A statistical classification framework was developed to diagnose cytomegalovirus status using the catalog of TCR beta chain sequences. A later analysis assigned V and J genes by comparing TCR nucleotide sequences with IMGT/GENE-DB human TR gene sequences. In a later analysis, CDR3 sequences and most-parsimonious VDJ recombination scenarios were assigned using the TCRdist pipeline. A later analysis defined each TCR beta chain by its CDR3 amino acid sequence plus V-gene family, and excluded reads lacking a unique V-gene family. To address suspected cross-contamination and a sequencing artifact, a later analysis removed 550 to 750 highly shared, low-generation-probability nucleotide sequences. A later analysis calculated a clonal expansion index for each public chain from normalized within-repertoire ranks of inferred template counts. In a later analysis, generation probabilities were computed using a VDJ recombination model fitted to out-of-frame rearrangements, and the results were checked against IGoR. Hypergeometric tests were used in a later analysis to score TCR-TCR, TCR-HLA and TCR-CMV co-occurrence, with a repertoire-size bias correction applied to the TCR pairs. In a later analysis, false discovery rates were estimated by permuting HLA or CMV assignments 20 times. A later analysis grouped co-occurring TCRs with DBSCAN, adding TCRdist sequence similarity when clustering within HLA-allele-positive subsets. For co-occurrence clustering, repertoires with fewer than 30,000 or more than 120,000 public chains were excluded, along with about five repertoires with anomalous nucleotide sharing. TCRdb provides this immuneACCESS table in a form limited to in-frame rearrangements. Some clones are lacking; in checked studies, under half of them reflect an unresolved V gene, and why the rest are absent is not known. V, J and clone size reflect that table, while D and trimming were determined from the DNA. This sample lists approximately 170,000 clones; less than 85% were detected once. 1% of the sample lies in the top ten.

The cohort was made up of 666 healthy bone marrow donors. At the time of sampling, all cohort members were nominally healthy, though unrecorded immune exposures were likely present. The donor tested CMV seronegative and was one of the 352 seronegative cohort members. Each donor provided a peripheral blood sample, and peripheral blood mononuclear cells were used for TCR beta sequencing. Genomic DNA extraction from the blood cell samples was performed with the Qiagen DNeasy Blood Extraction Kit. With regard to this clone: This clone's antigen is unknown. Per-base quality was not reported, and no clone a single base away is much larger than it.

The V gene is TRBV5-6 and the J gene is TRBJ2-1, with 8 junctional bases fitting TRBD1. The specimen sequenced was PBMCs. The source is a boy aged 2 to 9 in good health and CMV-seronegative. The CDR3 is CASSASGQAFKEFF. The DNA sequence follows: TGTGCCAGCAGCGCCTCGGGACAGGCCTTTAAGGAGTTCTTC.